Below are 8 T cell receptor beta chains sequenced from a single sample in a study of blood T cell repertoires in COVID-19. Here immunoSEQ multiplex PCR was the method, and the copy in TCRdb shows in-frame clones only, minus some. The data contain about 250,000 clones, just over 90% of them singletons. The sample taken for sequencing was PBMCs or T cells enriched from blood (not recorded which). Receptors were obtained from a woman aged 18-35 years who had recovered from COVID-19.

The DNA of the CDR3 is TGTGCCAGCAGCCCTACTAACTATGGCTACACCTTC. Encoded protein: CASSPTNYGYTF. The genes are TRBV7-2 and TRBJ1-2; D gene uncertain. This CDR3 region has 12 residues. Deletions cut 5 bases from V and 0 bases from J, with 4 bases between. In germline, CDR1 is SGHTA, CDR2 FQGNSA. Combining the CDR3 with reference TRBV7-2 and TRBJ1-2 gives the whole variable domain GAGVSQSPSNKVTEKGKDVELRCDPISGHTALYWYRQSLGQGLEFLIYFQGNSAPDKSGLPSDRFSAERTGGSVSTLTIQRTQQEDSAVYLCASSPTNYGYTFGSGTRLTVV.

The chain combines TRBV19 with TRBJ1-3; D ambiguous. The CDR3 contains 15 residues. V gave up 3 bases and J gave up 6 bases, with 15 bases separating them. The germline gives CDR1 LNHDA, CDR2 SQIVND (reference sequence). The CDR3 sequence: CASSIQVNAQNTIYF. The CDR3 nucleotides are TGTGCCAGTAGTATCCAGGTTAATGCCCAAAACACCATATATTTT.

The rearrangement joins TRBV3-1 (or the pseudogene TRBV3-2) to TRBJ1-1, with unresolved D. Germline loops: CDR1 LGHDT, CDR2 YNNKEL (reference sequence). Trimming shortened V by 2 bases and J by 5 bases, and 9 bases separated the two germline ends. The CDR3 consists of 13 residues. The CDR3 nucleotides read TGTGCCAGCAGCCAAATAAGGAGGACTGAAGCTTTCTTT. Residues: CASSQIRRTEAFF.

The chain couples TRBV28 to TRBJ1-2; TRBD1 aligns across 7 bases. This CDR3 is 15 amino acids long. Germline assignment: CDR1 MDHEN and CDR2 SYDVKM. Trimming took 1 base from V and 4 from J; bases not matched to a gene: 6. The CDR3 loop reads CASSLSRGLFYGYTF. CDR3 coding DNA: TGTGCCAGCAGTTTATCGAGGGGGCTCTTCTATGGCTACACCTTC.

The gene calls are TRBV15 and TRBJ1-4, with TRBD1 matching over 7 bases. Looked up from germline, CDR1 is LNHNV and CDR2 is YYDKDF (reference sequence). The ends lost 2 bases at V and 10 bases at J; junction bases unmatched: 10. This CDR3 is 15 amino acids long. The CDR3 spells CATSRPGDRIGKLFF. The CDR3 coding sequence is TGTGCCACCAGCAGACCAGGGGACAGAATAGGAAAACTGTTTTTT. Variable domain in full (rest from reference TRBV15 and TRBJ1-4): DAMVIQNPRYQVTQFGKPVTLSCSQTLNHNVMYWYQQKSSQAPKLLFHYYDKDFNNEADTPDNFQSRRPNTSFCFLDIRSPGLGDTAMYLCATSRPGDRIGKLFFGSGTQLSVL.

Comment on this clone: The sample holds other DNA sequences that translate to the same CDR3. The chain carries TRBV5-1 and TRBJ2-3; maybe TRBD1 (6 bases). Germline values: CDR1 SGHRS, CDR2 YFSETQ. V dropped 4 bases and J dropped 3 bases, with 12 bases sitting between them. The CDR3 consists of 14 residues. CDR3 coding DNA: TGCGCCAGCAGCCCCGGACAGTCTACAGATACGCAGTATTTT. This codes for CASSPGQSTDTQYF.

This clone has a single count. The chain carries TRBV18 and TRBJ2-5, with TRBD2 identical over 14 bases. The V and J ends lost 4 bases and 4 bases, in that order; junction bases with no gene match: 5. CDR3 size: 16 residues. Germline V gene sequence: CDR1 KGHSH, CDR2 LQKENI. CDR3 amino acids: CASSRTSGGLRETQYF. The CDR3 region has the DNA TGTGCCAGCTCACGGACTAGCGGGGGGCTGAGAGAGACCCAGTACTTC. The whole variable domain, remainder taken from reference TRBV18 and TRBJ2-5, is NAGVMQNPRHLVRRRGQEARLRCSPMKGHSHVYWYRQLPEEGLKFMVYLQKENIIDESGMPKERFSAEFPKEGPSILRIQQVVRGDSAAYFCASSRTSGGLRETQYFGPGTRLLVL.

The chain recombines TRBV14 with TRBJ2-1; no clear D. Deletions cut 3 bases from V and 3 bases from J, with 6 bases between. The CDR3 length is 13 residues. CDR1 and CDR2 (germline): SGHDN, FVKESK. The CDR3 is CASSHYRYNEQFF. As DNA, the CDR3 is TGTGCCAGCAGCCACTACCGCTACAATGAGCAGTTCTTC.